This T cell receptor (beta chain) was retrieved from a study of cytomegalovirus exposure and HLA in healthy donors. Study-level results: Clonal expansion, a later analysis showed, was greater in HLA-associated TCR beta chains than in equally common others. Diagnosis of cytomegalovirus status made by the classifier reportedly showed high specificity and sensitivity.

At sampling all donors were nominally healthy, likely with unrecorded immune exposures. This clone appeared once. Its cognate antigen is unknown. The primer mix had 60 Vbeta and 13 Jbeta primers. Authors' data handling: An analysis that came later counted 77 million or so unique TCR beta chains, approximately 11 million shared. Clones were sequenced by immunoSEQ multiplex PCR, and TCRdb holds only the in-frame ones, with some missing. That table gives V, J and clone size, and the DNA gave D and trimming. The sample consists of roughly 220,000 clones, around 83% of them appearing once. Source material: PBMCs. The TCR originated in a woman aged 40-49 years in good health and CMV-seronegative.

DNA for the CDR3: TGCAGCGTTAGCCTAGCGGGGTCCTACAATGAGCAGTTCTTC. Protein product: CSVSLAGSYNEQFF. The chain combines TRBV29-1 with TRBJ2-1; 9 nucleotides agree with TRBD2. Per germline, CDR1 SQVTM and CDR2 ANQGSEA. J gave up 1 base and V 5 bases, and 3 bases lay outside the gene matches. The CDR3 has 14 residues.